These T cell receptor beta chains were read from a single sample in a study of T cell responses to AZD1222 COVID-19 vaccine. Profiled with immunoSEQ multiplex PCR; TCRdb holds only in-frame clones, not every one. The sample contains about 110,000 clones, 85% to 90% of which appear only once. The sequencing here drew on peripheral blood, taken on day 0 of AZD1222 vaccination. The source of these receptors is an adult in good health. Both conserved end residues are part of each CDR3. The D gene is left open where the match is weak. For some rows the clone size is stated as once, few or many, or as a class when expanded; others skip it.

v_call,j_call,d_call,clone_size,cdr3_nt,cdr3_aa
TRBV28,TRBJ2-7,.,.,TGTGCCAGCAGAACCGGGACACATACCTACGAGCAGTACTTC,CASRTGTHTYEQYF
TRBV5-4,TRBJ1-2,.,.,TGTGCCAGCAGCTTACGAGGGCGGGCCGGCTATGGCTACACCTTC,CASSLRGRAGYGYTF
TRBV28,TRBJ2-7,.,.,TGTGCCAGCAGTTCATCGAGATACGAGCAGTACTTC,CASSSSRYEQYF
TRBV28,TRBJ1-2,.,.,TGTGCCAGCAGTCCCCCCAGTGTCAGGGTGAGGGATGGCTACACCTTC,CASSPPSVRVRDGYTF
TRBV2,TRBJ1-1,.,.,TGTGCCAGCAGTTTAAGGGACACTGAAGCTTTCTTT,CASSLRDTEAFF
TRBV7-9,TRBJ2-7,.,.,TGTGCCAGCAGCTTGATGGGGGCGGATGAGCAGTACTTC,CASSLMGADEQYF
TRBV6-2/TRBV6-3,TRBJ2-1,.,.,TGTGCCAGCAGTTATCTTAATGAGCAGTTCTTC,CASSYLNEQFF
TRBV5-4,TRBJ1-2,.,.,TGTGCCAGCAGCTTGGATAACTATGGCTACACCTTC,CASSLDNYGYTF
TRBV20-1,TRBJ2-3,TRBD2,.,TGCAGTGCTAGTCTCGGGGGGACCACAGATACGCAGTATTTT,CSASLGGTTDTQYF
TRBV18,TRBJ1-2,TRBD1,.,TGTGCCAGCTCACCCCCCGACAGGGCTGGCTACACCTTC,CASSPPDRAGYTF
TRBV5-1,TRBJ2-7,.,.,TGCGCCAGCAGCTTGGAGTCGGCGGGGGCTGGCGAGCAGTACTTC,CASSLESAGAGEQYF
TRBV16,TRBJ1-5,TRBD1,.,TGTGCCAGCAGCCCCCGGGACAGGGGGGCGAATCAGCCCCAGCATTTT,CASSPRDRGANQPQHF
TRBV4-1,TRBJ2-2,.,.,TGCGCCAGCAGCTCCCCGGTGAGGCGGGGCGGCACCGGGGAGCTGTTTTTT,CASSSPVRRGGTGELFF
TRBV7-2,TRBJ1-5,.,.,TGTGCCAGCAGCCCTCCGGGAGGATTTAGCAATCAGCCCCAGCATTTT,CASSPPGGFSNQPQHF
TRBV2,TRBJ1-4,.,.,TGTGCCAGCAGTGACTCAAGGGGGTCTGAAAAACTGTTTTTT,CASSDSRGSEKLFF
TRBV5-8,TRBJ1-2,TRBD1,.,TGTGCCAGCAGCCTAAGGCCCGGACAGGGGGCGAAGGGCTACACCTTC,CASSLRPGQGAKGYTF
TRBV12-3/TRBV12-4,TRBJ2-5,.,.,TGTGCCAGCAGTTTCGGCACACAAGAGACCCAGTACTTC,CASSFGTQETQYF
TRBV28,TRBJ2-7,.,many,TGTGCCAGCAGTTTACGGTCCCCTGGCGAGCAGTACTTC,CASSLRSPGEQYF
TRBV27,TRBJ1-6,TRBD1,.,TGTGCCAGCAGTTTATTGACAGGGTCTAATTCACCCCTCCACTTT,CASSLLTGSNSPLHF
TRBV19,TRBJ2-1,TRBD2,.,TGTGCCAGTATGACTAGCGGGGGATGGAATGAGCAGTTCTTC,CASMTSGGWNEQFF
TRBV4-2,TRBJ1-3,.,few,TGTGCCAGCAGCCAATCCAGTCCGGGAAACACCATATATTTT,CASSQSSPGNTIYF
TRBV11-2,TRBJ2-1,.,.,TGTGCCAGCACCAGGGCTTCGAGCTCCTACAATGAGCAGTTCTTC,CASTRASSSYNEQFF
TRBV2,TRBJ1-3,.,.,TGTGCCAGCAGTGAAGTCTCGCGCTCTGGAAACACCATATATTTT,CASSEVSRSGNTIYF
TRBV19,TRBJ1-2,.,.,TGTGCCAGTAGTGAGGGGCCGGACCAAACCCATGGCTACACCTTC,CASSEGPDQTHGYTF
TRBV7-9,TRBJ2-2,.,.,TGTGCCAGCAGCTTAGGATCCACCGGGGAGCTGTTTTTT,CASSLGSTGELFF
TRBV6-5,TRBJ2-3,.,.,TGTGCCAGCCTCGATTGGAGGGCTGGCACAGATACGCAGTATTTT,CASLDWRAGTDTQYF
TRBV5-1,TRBJ2-1,.,.,TGCGCCAGCACCCAATTGCCTTCCGGGAGCGACAATGAGCAGTTCTTC,CASTQLPSGSDNEQFF
TRBV28,TRBJ1-4,.,once,TGTGCCAGCACCACAGGGAGAGAAAAACTGTTTTTT,CASTTGREKLFF
TRBV23-1,TRBJ1-5,.,.,TGCGCCAGCAGTCAATCGGCGGGGGAAGATCAGCCCCAGCATTTT,CASSQSAGEDQPQHF
TRBV19,TRBJ1-5,.,.,TGTGCCAGTAGTATGTTCCGGAATCAGCCCCAGCATTTT,CASSMFRNQPQHF
TRBV27,TRBJ1-4,.,.,TGTGCCAGCAGTTCCTCGGGGGAAAAACTGTTTTTT,CASSSSGEKLFF
TRBV6-5,TRBJ1-2,.,.,TGTGCCAGCAGTTACTCGATCGGGAGCTGGGGGGGCTACACCTTC,CASSYSIGSWGGYTF
TRBV27,TRBJ1-4,TRBD1,few,TGTGCCAGCAGTAAAAACTTAAAAACCGGGACAGGGGCCACTAATGAAAAACTGTTTTTT,CASSKNLKTGTGATNEKLFF
TRBV10-2,TRBJ1-1,.,.,TGCGCCAGCAGTGTGGGGCGCAACTTTGAAGCTTTCTTT,CASSVGRNFEAFF
TRBV5-8,TRBJ2-7,TRBD2,.,TGTGCCAGCAGCCCCCGTGAGCGGGGGACCTACGAGCAGTACTTC,CASSPRERGTYEQYF
TRBV3-1/TRBV3-2,TRBJ2-1,TRBD2,.,TGTGCCAGCAGCCAAGATAGGCTAGCGGGGGATGATGAGCAGTTCTTC,CASSQDRLAGDDEQFF
TRBV6-5,TRBJ2-7,.,.,TGTGCCAGCAAACAACAGGGCTACGAGCAGTACTTC,CASKQQGYEQYF
TRBV3-1/TRBV3-2,TRBJ2-3,TRBD2,.,TGTGCCAGCAGCCAAGGGGGCTTGGCTAGCGGGGATACGCAGTATTTT,CASSQGGLASGDTQYF
TRBV19,TRBJ1-1,.,.,TGTGCCAGTAGTACCGACCCTGACCTAGGGGGCACTGAAGCTTTCTTT,CASSTDPDLGGTEAFF
TRBV7-2,TRBJ2-5,TRBD2,once,TGTGCCAGCAGCCCTAGCGGGGGTCGAGAGACCCAGTACTTC,CASSPSGGRETQYF
TRBV10-3,TRBJ1-4,.,.,TGTGCCATCAGTGAGTCGAGGGGTGCTAATGAAAAACTGTTTTTT,CAISESRGANEKLFF
TRBV18,TRBJ1-2,TRBD1,.,TGTGCCAGCTCACCCCGCGGAGACAGGGTGGACTATGGCTACACCTTC,CASSPRGDRVDYGYTF
TRBV15,TRBJ1-2,.,.,TGTGCCACCAGCAGTGATCGTGATGCCTATGGCTACACCTTC,CATSSDRDAYGYTF
TRBV2,TRBJ2-3,TRBD1,.,TGTGCCAGCAGAGACGACAGGGCTGGTAAAGATACGCAGTATTTT,CASRDDRAGKDTQYF
TRBV30,TRBJ1-6,.,.,TGTGCCTGGAGCGGGCAGAACTTTTCACCCCTCCACTTT,CAWSGQNFSPLHF
TRBV28,TRBJ2-7,.,.,TGTGCCAGCTTGACCGGGCACCTTCGGGACGGGCAGTACTTC,CASLTGHLRDGQYF
TRBV5-1,TRBJ2-1,.,.,TGCGCCAGCAGAACGACGGAAGGTAGGCCCTACAATGAGCAGTTCTTC,CASRTTEGRPYNEQFF
TRBV6-5,TRBJ1-2,TRBD1,.,TGTGCCAGCAGGGAGGGACAGGGCCTCGGCTACACCTTC,CASREGQGLGYTF
TRBV6-5,TRBJ2-7,TRBD1,.,TGTGCCAGCAGTTACTCGGGGACAGGGATATACGAGCAGTACTTC,CASSYSGTGIYEQYF